Sequencing of this T cell receptor (beta chain) was carried out in a study of regulatory dendritic cells for organ transplantation. Study-level information: Regulatory dendritic cells were monocyte-derived, receiving vitamin D3 on days 0 and 4 and IL-10 on day 4.

Regarding this clone: Its target is unknown.

Study-wide results and limits: The most alloreactive TCR clonotypes were found in resting memory CD8+ cells.

CFSE-labeled sorted T cells met regulatory or mature dendritic cells for over 4 days. Memory T cells were CD45RO+, naive were CD45RA+, sorted by FACS. Assay: immunoSEQ multiplex PCR; the TCRdb copy retains only in-frame clones and omits some. The table has roughly 11,000 clones, 85% to 90% seen once; the top ten hold approximately 0.45%. From germline, CDR1 is PRHDT and CDR2 FYEKMQ (reference sequence). The CDR3 loop spans 18 amino acids. V was shortened by 5 bases and J by 2 bases, with 23 bases between the two germline ends. The sequenced sample consisted of naive CD8+ T cells from blood cultured with dendritic cells. Subset denoted: CD45RA+ naive T cells. The J gene is TRBJ2-3, the V gene TRBV13; either TRBD1 or TRBD2 may supply D (5 bases each). The source of this sequence is a human donor in good health. The CDR3 is CASSPAGMGDGITDTQYF. In DNA, the CDR3 is TGTGCCAGCAGCCCCGCCGGGATGGGGGACGGAATCACAGATACGCAGTATTTT.